The 30 T cell receptor beta chains listed next were all sequenced from one sample in a study of CD8 T cells in ankylosing spondylitis. Antigens of these TCRs are unknown. General study results and limits: Blood of patients with ankylosing spondylitis appeared to be characterized by a TCR beta motif of eight highly homologous variants.

TCRdb recomputed calls from the 5' RACE reads with MiXCR, one row per CDR3 protein. The sample includes hundreds of thousands of distinct CDR3 sequences, roughly 25% of them seen just once. Material for sequencing was blood, either unsorted or a sorted T cell fraction (not recorded which). The origin of the receptors is a male donor with ankylosing spondylitis.

The chain joins TRBV12-3 or TRBV12-4 to TRBJ1-5; tentative D call: TRBD1 (6 bases). The V and J ends lost 5 bases and 3 bases respectively, with 11 bases between them. The CDR3 is made up of 14 amino acids. CDR3 coding DNA: TGTGCCAGCAGTCGCGGGACACCCAATCAGCCCCAGCATTTT. This codes for CASSRGTPNQPQHF.

The sample holds a few counts of this clonotype. V and J are TRBV4-2 and TRBJ2-3; TRBD2 matches 10 bases. CDR1 and CDR2 from the germline V gene are LGHNA and YNFKEQ. CDR3 length: 16 residues. J lost 2 bases, V lost 4 bases, and 6 bases had no gene match. The CDR3 sequence is CASSPLAGGITDTQYF. In DNA, the CDR3 is TGTGCCAGCAGCCCCTTAGCGGGAGGAATCACAGATACGCAGTATTTT.

CDR3 in DNA: TGTGCCAGCAGCTTCTCGGGAGCGGATACGCAGTATTTT. Translation: CASSFSGADTQYF. The rearrangement uses TRBV7-9 and TRBJ2-3, with D maybe TRBD2 (6 bases). The V gene lost 3 bases and the J gene lost 6 bases, with 10 bases spanning the gap. Germline assignment: CDR1 SEHNR and CDR2 FQNEAQ (reference sequence). This CDR3 has 13 amino acids. Full variable domain (remainder filled in from reference TRBV7-9 and TRBJ2-3): DTGVSQNPRHKITKRGQNVTFRCDPISEHNRLYWYRQTLGQGPEFLTYFQNEAQLEKSRLLSDRFSAERPKGSFSTLEIQRTEQGDSAMYLCASSFSGADTQYFGPGTRLTVL.

This clonotype was observed a few times. The chain carries TRBV4-2 and TRBJ2-7; TRBD2 aligns across 8 bases. The CDR3 totals 14 residues. V gave up 1 base and J gave up 3 bases; unmatched junction bases: 2. Germline CDR1 LGHNA, CDR2 YNFKEQ. The CDR3 loop reads CASSQVAGRYEQYF. CDR3 nucleotide sequence: TGTGCCAGCAGCCAAGTAGCGGGGCGCTACGAGCAGTACTTC.

In its sample, this clonotype was seen many times. The chain couples TRBV20-1 to TRBJ1-5; 7 bases fit TRBD1. Trimming removed 6 bases from V and 7 bases from J; junction bases left unmatched: 9. CDR1 is DFQATT and CDR2 is SNEGSKA in the germline V gene (reference sequence). The CDR3 is 13 amino acids. CDR3 region: CSAGEGGWQPQHF. In DNA, the CDR3 is TGCAGTGCCGGAGAAGGGGGCTGGCAGCCCCAGCATTTT.

V and J are TRBV2 and TRBJ1-6, with D perhaps matching TRBD1 (6 bases). The V and J ends lost 9 bases and 7 bases respectively, with 13 bases between them. The CDR3 is 13 residues long. Germline V gives CDR1 SNHLY, CDR2 FYNNEI. The chain's CDR3 is CARQGFGNSPLHF. DNA for the CDR3: TGTGCCAGACAGGGCTTCGGGAATTCACCCCTCCACTTT.

Only a few counts were recorded for this clonotype. The chain carries TRBV7-2 and TRBJ1-2, with 10 bases identical to TRBD1. Germline trimming cut 6 bases from V and 7 bases from J; bases unmatched to any gene: 8. The CDR3 runs 14 residues. Germline V gene lookup returns CDR1 SGHTA and CDR2 FQGNSA. The CDR3 spells CASSPSTGGAGYTF. DNA for the CDR3: TGTGCCAGCAGTCCTTCGACAGGGGGCGCTGGCTACACCTTC. Supplemented by reference TRBV7-2 and TRBJ1-2, the full variable domain reads GAGVSQSPSNKVTEKGKDVELRCDPISGHTALYWYRQSLGQGLEFLIYFQGNSAPDKSGLPSDRFSAERTGGSVSTLTIQRTQQEDSAVYLCASSPSTGGAGYTFGSGTRLTVV.

J is TRBJ1-1 and V is TRBV15; D is unclear. The V and J ends lost 1 base and 0 bases respectively, with 6 bases between them. Germline loops: CDR1 LNHNV, CDR2 YYDKDF (reference sequence). The CDR3 consists of 14 residues. The CDR3 spells CATSRGPMNTEAFF. CDR3 nucleotide sequence: TGTGCCACCAGCAGAGGACCTATGAACACTGAAGCTTTCTTT.

The rearrangement uses TRBV18 and TRBJ2-7, with TRBD1 identical over 7 bases. The J segment lost 2 bases and the V segment lost 3 bases, leaving 7 bases of the junction unmatched. The CDR3 spans 15 residues. The germline V gene encodes CDR1 KGHSH and CDR2 LQKENI. For the CDR3, the DNA is TGTGCCAGCTCACCGACCACCACAGGGGCCTACGAGCAGTACTTC. Translation gives CASSPTTTGAYEQYF. The full variable domain, in which reference TRBV18 and TRBJ2-7 provide the parts outside the CDR3, is NAGVMQNPRHLVRRRGQEARLRCSPMKGHSHVYWYRQLPEEGLKFMVYLQKENIIDESGMPKERFSAEFPKEGPSILRIQQVVRGDSAAYFCASSPTTTGAYEQYFGPGTRLTVT.

The chain is built from TRBV7-9 and TRBJ2-2, with TRBD1 matching over 9 bases. Germline values: CDR1 SEHNR, CDR2 FQNEAQ (reference sequence). The CDR3 totals 14 residues. Unmatched junction bases numbered 5, after V lost 5 bases and J lost 7 bases. This CDR3 is CASSRTGDDGELFF. The CDR3 DNA sequence: TGTGCCAGCAGCCGGACAGGGGATGACGGGGAGCTGTTTTTT.

The chain is built from TRBV20-1 and TRBJ2-5; TRBD2 might be the D (5 bases). The V and J ends lost 6 bases and 2 bases respectively, with 16 bases between them. The CDR3 extends over 14 amino acids. The V gene's germline CDR1 is DFQATT and CDR2 SNEGSKA (reference sequence). For the CDR3, the DNA is TGCAGTGCGCTAGGAGCTGAGCGGCAAGAGACCCAGTACTTC. It is translated as CSALGAERQETQYF.

The J gene is TRBJ1-4, the V gene TRBV20-1; D call uncertain. Germline CDR1 DFQATT, CDR2 SNEGSKA (reference sequence). The CDR3 sequence is 11 residues long. The CDR3 nucleotides are TGCACCTCCCCCTACGGGGAAAAACTGTTTTTT. It encodes CTSPYGEKLFF.

This rearrangement joins TRBV19 to TRBJ2-2; D ambiguous. From germline, CDR1 is LNHDA and CDR2 SQIVND (reference sequence). This CDR3 has 14 amino acids. Trimming pared 4 bases from V and 4 bases from J, leaving 10 bases between. CDR3: CASSNPGVTGELFF. Here the CDR3 DNA reads TGTGCCAGTAGTAACCCTGGGGTCACCGGGGAGCTGTTTTTT. Full variable domain (rest looked up from reference TRBV19 and TRBJ2-2): DGGITQSPKYLFRKEGQNVTLSCEQNLNHDAMYWYRQDPGQGLRLIYYSQIVNDFQKGDIAEGYSVSREKKESFPLTVTSAQKNPTAFYLCASSNPGVTGELFFGEGSRLTVL.

The chain combines TRBV11-1 with TRBJ2-5, with 9 nucleotides matching TRBD1. V shed 5 bases, J shed 4 bases, and the junction held 5 bases outside the gene matches. The CDR3 is made up of 14 amino acids. Germline CDR1 and CDR2: SGHAT and FQDESV (reference sequence). The CDR3: CASSLGQGLETQYF. The CDR3 bases are TGTGCCAGCAGCCTCGGACAGGGGCTAGAGACCCAGTACTTC. Full variable domain (outside the CDR3, taken from reference TRBV11-1 and TRBJ2-5): EAEVAQSPRYKITEKSQAVAFWCDPISGHATLYWYRQILGQGPELLVQFQDESVVDDSQLPKDRFSAERLKGVDSTLKIQPAELGDSAMYLCASSLGQGLETQYFGPGTRLLVL.

CDR3 bases: TGCAGCGTTCTTCGGGTAGGAGACACTGAAGCTTTCTTT. Translated, it gives CSVLRVGDTEAFF. V usage is TRBV29-1 and J usage is TRBJ1-1, with D hard to call. This CDR3 region has 13 residues. V was clipped by 5 bases and J by 3 bases, with 13 bases between them. Germline lookup yields CDR1 SQVTM and CDR2 ANQGSEA.

This chain links TRBV7-9 with TRBJ1-1; TRBD1 matches 9 bases. The trim removed 4 bases at V and 0 bases at J, leaving 3 bases unmatched. The germline V gene encodes CDR1 SEHNR and CDR2 FQNEAQ (reference sequence). CDR3 size: 15 residues. The DNA of the CDR3 is TGTGCCAGCAGCTCCTGGGACAGGGTGAACACTGAAGCTTTCTTT. Translation gives CASSSWDRVNTEAFF.

The V and J genes are TRBV5-1 and TRBJ2-7; D unresolved. The V gene's germline CDR1 is SGHRS and CDR2 YFSETQ. Trimming removed 4 bases from V and 3 bases from J, with 11 bases in between. The CDR3 length is 13 residues. This chain's CDR3 is CASSTRPGYEQYV. CDR3 nucleotide sequence: TGCGCCAGCAGCACCCGTCCGGGCTACGAGCAGTACGTC.

This clonotype has just a few counts. This sequence joins TRBV20-1 and TRBJ2-1; 14 bases match TRBD2. The CDR3 runs 15 residues. CDR1 is DFQATT and CDR2 is SNEGSKA in the germline V gene (reference sequence). J lost 2 bases, V lost 5 bases, and 2 bases had no gene match. DNA of the CDR3: TGCAGTGCTTGGACTAGCGGGAGGACCTACAATGAGCAGTTCTTC. Amino acids: CSAWTSGRTYNEQFF.

The rearrangement uses TRBV11-2 and TRBJ2-6, with 8 bases identical to TRBD1. Looked up from germline, CDR1 is SGHAT and CDR2 is FQNNGV. The CDR3 extends over 16 amino acids. J gave up 1 base and V 3 bases, and 2 bases lay outside the gene matches. As DNA, the CDR3 is TGTGCCAGCAGCTTGGACAGGGCATCTGGGGCCAACGTCCTGACTTTC. Encoded protein: CASSLDRASGANVLTF.

This clonotype was detected a few times. V usage is TRBV12-3 or TRBV12-4 and J usage is TRBJ1-3; unclear D gene. V was clipped by 5 bases and J by 4 bases, with 9 bases between them. The length of the CDR3 is 13 residues. As DNA, the CDR3 is TGTGCCAGCAGTCCCCCATACGGAAACACCATATATTTT. This gives the protein CASSPPYGNTIYF.

The chain recombines TRBV20-1 with TRBJ2-3; D tentatively fits TRBD1 or TRBD2 (6 bases each). V shed 5 bases and J shed 1 base, with 16 bases lying between them. The CDR3 loop spans 15 amino acids. Germline V gives CDR1 DFQATT, CDR2 SNEGSKA (reference sequence). CDR3 loop: CSASSGGGRTDTQYF. The CDR3 coding sequence is TGCAGTGCTTCATCCGGAGGGGGGCGCACAGATACGCAGTATTTT.

V usage is TRBV10-3 and J usage is TRBJ2-3; tentatively, D is TRBD2 (6 bases). The germline V gene encodes CDR1 ENHRY and CDR2 SYGVKD. V lost 0 bases and J lost 6, with 10 bases in between. There are 14 residues in the CDR3. As DNA, the CDR3 is TGTGCCATCAGTGAGTCAGCGGGCCGGGATACGCAGTATTTT. It codes for CAISESAGRDTQYF.

CDR3 loop: CASSLAGLGSATEAFF. The CDR3, as DNA: TGCGCCAGCAGCTTGGCCGGTCTGGGAAGTGCCACTGAAGCTTTCTTT. The chain joins TRBV5-1 to TRBJ1-1; no reliable D call. CDR3 size: 16 residues. Trimming left V 0 bases short and J 4 bases short, with 16 bases between. Germline CDR1 and CDR2: SGHRS and YFSETQ.

This clonotype was seen only a few times. The chain employs TRBV12-3 or TRBV12-4 and TRBJ2-1, with TRBD2 matching over 12 bases. V lost 6 bases and J lost 6; bases outside the gene matches: 12. The CDR3 runs to 17 residues. In DNA, the CDR3 is TGTGCCAGCAGCCCCCCTAGCGGGAGGGCCGTGAGCAATGAGCAGTTCTTC. Protein sequence: CASSPPSGRAVSNEQFF.

The V call is TRBV3-1, the J call TRBJ1-4; D is ambiguous. Germline assignment: CDR1 LGHDT and CDR2 YNNKEL (reference sequence). The CDR3 is 15 residues long. V lost 4 bases and J 0 bases, leaving 9 bases between the germline ends. Here the CDR3 reads CASSPYTATNEKLFF. The DNA of the CDR3 is TGTGCCAGCAGCCCGTACACAGCAACTAATGAAAAACTGTTTTTT. Filled out from reference TRBV3-1 and TRBJ1-4, the complete variable domain reads DTAVSQTPKYLVTQMGNDKSIKCEQNLGHDTMYWYKQDSKKFLKIMFSYNNKELIINETVPNRFSPKSPDKAHLNLHINSLELGDSAVYFCASSPYTATNEKLFFGSGTQLSVL.

This clonotype was observed a few times. The chain uses TRBV15 and TRBJ2-1, with TRBD2 identical over 8 bases. V shed 7 bases, J shed 3 bases, and the junction held 5 bases outside the gene matches. Per the germline V gene, CDR1 is LNHNV and CDR2 is YYDKDF (reference sequence). CDR3 length equals 14 residues. CDR3 DNA: TGTGCCACCACGAAGCGGGAGTTCTACAATGAGCAGTTCTTC. Its protein product is CATTKREFYNEQFF.

This clonotype has only a few counts. V gene TRBV20-1 combines with J gene TRBJ1-1, with D hard to call. The CDR3 has 13 amino acids. The V gene's germline CDR1 is DFQATT and CDR2 SNEGSKA (reference sequence). V lost 6 bases and J 0 bases, leaving 11 bases between the germline ends. CDR3 sequence: CSARRGLNTEAFF. The CDR3 nucleotides read TGCAGTGCCAGGCGCGGTTTGAACACTGAAGCTTTCTTT.

In its sample, this clonotype was seen a few times. This chain joins TRBV5-1 and TRBJ1-2, with D perhaps TRBD1 (6 bases). The CDR3 is 13 residues long. CDR1 is SGHRS, CDR2 YFSETQ, per germline. V gave up 0 bases and J gave up 7 bases, with 10 bases separating them. CDR3 in amino acids: CASSLDQGSGYTF. In DNA form, the CDR3 reads TGCGCCAGCAGCTTGGATCAGGGGTCTGGCTACACCTTC. Based on the CDR3 plus reference TRBV5-1 and TRBJ1-2, the full variable domain is KAGVTQTPRYLIKTRGQQVTLSCSPISGHRSVSWYQQTPGQGLQFLFEYFSETQRNKGNFPGRFSGRQFSNSRSEMNVSTLELGDSALYLCASSLDQGSGYTFGSGTRLTVV.

This clonotype appeared a few times. This chain connects TRBV11-2 to TRBJ1-5, with a possible D match to TRBD1 (6 bases). This CDR3 spans 13 amino acids. Germline V gives CDR1 SGHAT, CDR2 FQNNGV. The V gene lost 6 bases and the J gene lost 5 bases, with 11 bases spanning the gap. CDR3 bases: TGTGCCAGCAGGGGGGGGGCCTATCAGCCCCAGCATTTT. This gives the protein CASRGGAYQPQHF. The full variable domain, completed using reference TRBV11-2 and TRBJ1-5, is EAGVAQSPRYKIIEKRQSVAFWCNPISGHATLYWYQQILGQGPKLLIQFQNNGVVDDSQLPKDRFSAERLKGVDSTLKIQPAKLEDSAVYLCASRGGAYQPQHFGDGTRLSIL.

This clonotype was seen a few times. The V and J genes are TRBV7-6 and TRBJ2-3; D unclear. The germline V and J ends were trimmed by 5 bases and 4 bases, with 7 bases remaining between them. In germline, CDR1 is SGHVS, CDR2 FNYEAQ. The CDR3 length is 12 residues. The CDR3 reads CASSHLPDTQYF. CDR3 DNA sequence: TGTGCCAGCAGCCACCTCCCAGATACGCAGTATTTT.